The clone carrying this TCR beta chain was detected a few times. Its target is unknown. CDR3 length: 15 residues. The germline V gene has CDR1 SGHAT and CDR2 FQNNGV. Using a J-beta primer mix together with a sample-barcoded 5' primer, a second PCR was run for roughly 7 to 11 cycles. A single record per CDR3 protein comes from TCRdb applying MiXCR to the 5' RACE reads. Of 750,000 to 950,000 distinct CDR3 sequences in the sample, roughly 24% are singletons; the top ten hold 3%. These data belong to a study of blood T cells in healthy people across ages. General observations from the study: Without sorted subsets, naive and antigen-experienced compartments could not be conclusively compared.

These same records also appear under a second study, on T cells of mothers and their children. This second study notes: The authors found no persistent microchimeric T cell clones.

This clonotype was obtained from a boy between 5 and 17 years old in good health. V is TRBV11-2 and J is TRBJ2-5; 13 bases fit TRBD2. The DNA end is more similar to TRBJ2-1, so the J call may be wrong. Sequencing was carried out using blood. CDR3 in DNA: TGTGCCAGCAGCTTTGGGACTAGCGGGGTAAGGATGCAGTTCTTC. Its protein is CASSFGTSGVRMQFF.